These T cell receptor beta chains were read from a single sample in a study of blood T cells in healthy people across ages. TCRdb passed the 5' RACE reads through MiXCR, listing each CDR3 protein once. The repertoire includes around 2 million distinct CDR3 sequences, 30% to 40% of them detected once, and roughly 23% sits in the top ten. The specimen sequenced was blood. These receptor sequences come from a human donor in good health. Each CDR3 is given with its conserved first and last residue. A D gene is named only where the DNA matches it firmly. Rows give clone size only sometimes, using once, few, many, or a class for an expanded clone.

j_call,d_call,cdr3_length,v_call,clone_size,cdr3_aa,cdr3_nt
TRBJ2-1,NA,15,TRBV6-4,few,CASSDSLAGYNEQFF,TGTGCCAGCAGTGACTCCCTAGCCGGGTACAATGAGCAGTTCTTC
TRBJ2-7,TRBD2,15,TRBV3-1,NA,CASSPGLVAIYEQYF,TGTGCCAGCAGCCCTGGACTAGTGGCGATCTACGAGCAGTACTTC
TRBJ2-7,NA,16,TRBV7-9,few,CASSSSFKTESYEQYF,TGTGCCAGCAGCTCCTCATTTAAGACTGAATCCTACGAGCAGTACTTC
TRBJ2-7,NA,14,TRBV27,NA,CASSSALDTYEQYF,TGTGCCAGCAGTTCTGCCCTAGATACCTACGAGCAGTACTTC
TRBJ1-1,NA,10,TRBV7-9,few,CASSPGEAFF,TGTGCCAGCAGCCCCGGTGAAGCTTTCTTT
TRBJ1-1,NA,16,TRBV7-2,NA,CASSPHGGGAGTEAFF,TGTGCCAGCAGCCCCCACGGTGGGGGCGCGGGCACTGAAGCTTTCTTT
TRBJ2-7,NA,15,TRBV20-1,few,CSARSPDGNSYEQYF,TGCAGTGCTAGATCACCCGACGGTAACTCCTACGAGCAGTACTTC
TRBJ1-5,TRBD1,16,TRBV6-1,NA,CASSDGDRGLFQPQHF,TGTGCCAGCAGTGACGGGGACAGGGGGCTTTTCCAGCCCCAGCATTTT
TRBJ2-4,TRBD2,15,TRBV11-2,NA,CASSTTGTSLNIQYF,TGTGCCAGCAGCACAACCGGGACTAGCTTAAACATTCAGTACTTC
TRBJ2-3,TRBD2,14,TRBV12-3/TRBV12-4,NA,CASTSGGVEDTQYF,TGTGCCAGTACTAGCGGGGGTGTAGAAGATACGCAGTATTTT
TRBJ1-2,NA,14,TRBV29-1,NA,CSAPPGRDNYGYTF,TGCAGCGCCCCTCCGGGACGGGATAACTATGGCTACACCTTC
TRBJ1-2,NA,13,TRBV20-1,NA,CSAYREGTRGYTF,TGCAGTGCCTACAGGGAGGGCACTAGGGGCTACACCTTC
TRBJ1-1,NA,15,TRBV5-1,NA,CASSLDYSWGTEAFF,TGCGCCAGCAGCTTGGACTACAGCTGGGGCACTGAAGCTTTCTTT
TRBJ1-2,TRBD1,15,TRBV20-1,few,CSATPSGTGGYGYTF,TGCAGTGCTACACCTTCCGGGACAGGGGGCTATGGCTACACCTTC
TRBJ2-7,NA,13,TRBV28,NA,CASSRIKPGEQYF,TGTGCCAGCAGTAGGATAAAACCGGGGGAGCAGTACTTC
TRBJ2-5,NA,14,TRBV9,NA,CASSHGWGQETQYF,TGTGCCAGCAGCCACGGGTGGGGCCAAGAGACCCAGTACTTC
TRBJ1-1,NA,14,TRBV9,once,CASSAGQQGTEAFF,TGTGCCAGCAGCGCTGGGCAGCAGGGCACTGAAGCTTTCTTT
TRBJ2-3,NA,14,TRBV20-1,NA,CSTRGTHSTDTQYF,TGCAGTACAAGGGGGACGCATTCTACAGATACGCAGTATTTT
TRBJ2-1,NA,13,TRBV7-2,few,CASIRDLGNEQFF,TGTGCCAGCATCCGGGACTTGGGCAATGAGCAGTTCTTC
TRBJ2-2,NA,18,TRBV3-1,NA,CASSQPRVGRAGVGELFF,TGTGCCAGCAGCCAACCCCGTGTGGGCAGGGCAGGAGTCGGGGAGCTGTTTTTT
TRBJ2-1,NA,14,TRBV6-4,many,CASSDSGTSNEQFF,TGTGCCAGCAGTGACTCTGGGACGAGCAATGAGCAGTTCTTC
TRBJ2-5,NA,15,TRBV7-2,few,CASSFVGAIQETQYF,TGTGCCAGCAGCTTCGTCGGGGCTATCCAAGAGACCCAGTACTTC
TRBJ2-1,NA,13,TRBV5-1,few,CASSLGQSEAKFF,TGCGCCAGCAGCTTGGGACAGAGTGAAGCAAAGTTCTTC
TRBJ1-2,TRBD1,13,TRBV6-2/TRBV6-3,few,CASRLQGTSGYTF,TGTGCCAGCCGCTTACAGGGGACGAGTGGCTACACCTTC
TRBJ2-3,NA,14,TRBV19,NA,CASSIMDSTDTQYF,TGTGCCAGTAGTATAATGGACTCCACAGATACGCAGTATTTT
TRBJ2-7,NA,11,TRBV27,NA,CASSGGSQQYF,TGTGCCAGCAGTGGTGGGTCACAGCAGTACTTC
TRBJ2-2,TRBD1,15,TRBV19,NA,CASSVQGVDTGELFF,TGTGCCAGTAGTGTACAGGGGGTTGACACCGGGGAGCTGTTTTTT
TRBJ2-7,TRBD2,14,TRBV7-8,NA,CASSPVGLANEQYF,TGTGCCAGCAGCCCCGTAGGACTAGCTAACGAGCAGTACTTC
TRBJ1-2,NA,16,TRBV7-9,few,CASSFEIGWGDYGYTF,TGTGCCAGCAGTTTCGAGATAGGGTGGGGGGACTATGGCTACACCTTC
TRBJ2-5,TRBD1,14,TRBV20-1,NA,CSAPGQGPGETQYF,TGCAGTGCGCCGGGACAGGGCCCGGGGGAGACCCAGTACTTC
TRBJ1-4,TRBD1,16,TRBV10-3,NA,CAISEWRGQGGEKLFF,TGTGCCATCAGTGAGTGGCGGGGACAGGGAGGTGAAAAACTGTTTTTT
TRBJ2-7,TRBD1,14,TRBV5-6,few,CASSFTDRVGEQYF,TGTGCCAGCAGCTTCACTGACAGGGTAGGTGAGCAGTACTTC
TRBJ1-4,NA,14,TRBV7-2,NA,CASSLLGVGEKLFF,TGTGCCAGCAGCTTACTGGGGGTTGGTGAAAAACTGTTTTTT
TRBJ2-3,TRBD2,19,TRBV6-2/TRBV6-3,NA,CASSYQTGTRDPSTDTQYF,TGTGCCAGCAGTTACCAAACCGGGACTAGGGACCCTAGCACAGATACGCAGTATTTT
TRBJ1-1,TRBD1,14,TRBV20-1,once,CSARREGATTEAFF,TGCAGTGCTAGAAGGGAGGGGGCCACAACTGAAGCTTTCTTT
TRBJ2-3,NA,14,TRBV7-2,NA,CASSLVRTTDTQYF,TGTGCCAGCAGCTTAGTAAGGACCACAGATACGCAGTATTTT
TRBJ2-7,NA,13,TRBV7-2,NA,CASSLIVGHEQYF,TGTGCCAGCAGCTTAATCGTAGGCCACGAGCAGTACTTC
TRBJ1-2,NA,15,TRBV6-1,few,CAGSLRGADIYGYTF,TGTGCCGGCAGCCTAAGGGGCGCGGACATCTATGGCTACACCTTC
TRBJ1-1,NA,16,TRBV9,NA,CASSPNSWAMNTEAFF,TGTGCCAGCAGCCCTAATAGTTGGGCTATGAACACTGAAGCTTTCTTT
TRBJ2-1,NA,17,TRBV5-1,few,CASRPRSSAVSYNEQFF,TGCGCCAGCAGGCCCCGGTCTAGCGCCGTCTCCTACAATGAGCAGTTCTTC
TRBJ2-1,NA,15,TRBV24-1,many,CATSDPRTDSSEQFF,TGTGCCACCAGTGATCCTCGGACCGACTCTAGTGAGCAGTTCTTC
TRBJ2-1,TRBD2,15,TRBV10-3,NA,CAISSGTSGVGEQFF,TGTGCCATCAGTTCCGGGACTAGCGGGGTTGGTGAGCAGTTCTTC
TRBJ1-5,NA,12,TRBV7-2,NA,CASSLQRGPQHF,TGTGCCAGCAGCCTCCAGAGGGGGCCCCAGCATTTT
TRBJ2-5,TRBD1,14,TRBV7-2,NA,CASRWDRGQETQYF,TGTGCCAGCAGATGGGACAGGGGGCAAGAGACCCAGTACTTC